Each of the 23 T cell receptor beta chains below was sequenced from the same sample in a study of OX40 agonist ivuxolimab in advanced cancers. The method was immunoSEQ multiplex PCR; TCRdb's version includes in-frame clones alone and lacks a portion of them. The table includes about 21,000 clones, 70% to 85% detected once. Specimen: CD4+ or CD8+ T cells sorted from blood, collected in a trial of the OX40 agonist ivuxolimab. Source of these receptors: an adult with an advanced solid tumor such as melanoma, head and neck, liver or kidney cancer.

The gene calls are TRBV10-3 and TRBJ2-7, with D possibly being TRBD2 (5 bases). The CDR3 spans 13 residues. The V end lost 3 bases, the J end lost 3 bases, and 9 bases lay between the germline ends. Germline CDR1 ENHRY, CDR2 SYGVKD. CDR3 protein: CAISDPAGYEQYF. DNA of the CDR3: TGTGCCATCAGTGACCCGGCGGGCTACGAGCAGTACTTC.

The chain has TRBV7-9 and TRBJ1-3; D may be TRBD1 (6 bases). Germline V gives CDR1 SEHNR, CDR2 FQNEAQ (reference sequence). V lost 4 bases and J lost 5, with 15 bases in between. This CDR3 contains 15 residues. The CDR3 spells CASSSTVDSRNTIYF. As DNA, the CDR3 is TGTGCCAGCAGCTCTACCGTGGACAGCCGAAACACCATATATTTT.

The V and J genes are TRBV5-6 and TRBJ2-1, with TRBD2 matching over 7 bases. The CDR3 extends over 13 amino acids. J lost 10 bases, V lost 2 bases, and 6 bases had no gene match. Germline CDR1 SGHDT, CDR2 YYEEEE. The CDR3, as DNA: TGTGCCAGCAGCTTCTCTCCGGGACTAGAGCAGTTCTTC. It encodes CASSFSPGLEQFF.

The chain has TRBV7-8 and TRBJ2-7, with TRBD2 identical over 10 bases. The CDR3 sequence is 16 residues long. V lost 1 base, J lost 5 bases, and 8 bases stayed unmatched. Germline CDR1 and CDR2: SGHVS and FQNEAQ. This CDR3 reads CASSLEGASGSNEQYF. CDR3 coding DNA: TGTGCCAGCAGCTTAGAGGGCGCTAGCGGGAGTAACGAGCAGTACTTC.

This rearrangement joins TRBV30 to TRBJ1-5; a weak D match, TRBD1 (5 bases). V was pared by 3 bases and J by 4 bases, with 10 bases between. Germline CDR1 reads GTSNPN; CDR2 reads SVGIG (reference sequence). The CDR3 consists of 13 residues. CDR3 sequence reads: CAWSADTNQPQHF. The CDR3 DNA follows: TGTGCCTGGAGCGCGGACACAAATCAGCCCCAGCATTTT.

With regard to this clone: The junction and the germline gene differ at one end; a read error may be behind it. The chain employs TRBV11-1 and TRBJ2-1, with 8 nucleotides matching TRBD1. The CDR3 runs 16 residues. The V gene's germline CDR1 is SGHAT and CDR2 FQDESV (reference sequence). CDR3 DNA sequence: TGTGCCAGCAGCCTCTCCGGGACAGGATCCTGCAATGAGCAGTTCTTC. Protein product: CASSLSGTGSCNEQFF.

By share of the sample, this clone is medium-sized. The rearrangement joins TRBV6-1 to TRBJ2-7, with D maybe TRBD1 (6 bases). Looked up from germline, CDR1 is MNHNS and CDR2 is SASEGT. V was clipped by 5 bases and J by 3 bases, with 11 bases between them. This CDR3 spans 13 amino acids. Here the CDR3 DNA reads TGTGCCAGCAGTTCAGACAGGTACTACGAGCAGTACTTC. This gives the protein CASSSDRYYEQYF.

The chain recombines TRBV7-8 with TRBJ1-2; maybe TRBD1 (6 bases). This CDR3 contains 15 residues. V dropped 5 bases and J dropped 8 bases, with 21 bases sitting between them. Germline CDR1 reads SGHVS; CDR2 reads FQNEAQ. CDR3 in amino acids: CASSPRRGEVGGYTF. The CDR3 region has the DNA TGTGCCAGCAGCCCCCGGAGGGGGGAAGTTGGGGGCTACACCTTC. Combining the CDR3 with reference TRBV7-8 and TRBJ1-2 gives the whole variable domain GAGVSQSPRYKVAKRGQDVALRCDPISGHVSLFWYQQALGQGPEFLTYFQNEAQLDKSGLPSDRFFAERPEGSVSTLKIQRTQQEDSAVYLCASSPRRGEVGGYTFGSGTRLTVV.

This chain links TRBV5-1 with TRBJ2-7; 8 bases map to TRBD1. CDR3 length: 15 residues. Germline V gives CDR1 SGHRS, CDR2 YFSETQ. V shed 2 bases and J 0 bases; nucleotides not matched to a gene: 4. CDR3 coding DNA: TGCGCCAGCAGCTTAGGACAGGGAAGCTCCTACGAGCAGTACTTC. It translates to CASSLGQGSSYEQYF.

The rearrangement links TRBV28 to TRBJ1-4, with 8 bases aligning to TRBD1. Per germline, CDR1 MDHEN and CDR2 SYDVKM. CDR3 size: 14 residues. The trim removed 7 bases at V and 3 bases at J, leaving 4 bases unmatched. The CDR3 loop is CASTTGAANEKLFF. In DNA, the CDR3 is TGTGCCAGCACGACAGGGGCGGCTAATGAAAAACTGTTTTTT.

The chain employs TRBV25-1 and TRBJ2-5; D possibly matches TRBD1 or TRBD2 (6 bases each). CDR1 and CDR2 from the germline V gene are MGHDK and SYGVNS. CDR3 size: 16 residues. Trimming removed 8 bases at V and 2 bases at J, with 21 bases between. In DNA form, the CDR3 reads TGTGCCAGCGTTCTAGAAGGGGGGTGGGGGCAAGAGACCCAGTACTTC. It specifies CASVLEGGWGQETQYF.

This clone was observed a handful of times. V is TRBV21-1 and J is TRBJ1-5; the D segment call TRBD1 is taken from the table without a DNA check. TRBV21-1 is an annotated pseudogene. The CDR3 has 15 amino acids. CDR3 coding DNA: TGTGCCAGCAGTTCCGGGACATTCAGCAATCAGCCCCAGCATTTT. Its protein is CASSSGTFSNQPQHF.

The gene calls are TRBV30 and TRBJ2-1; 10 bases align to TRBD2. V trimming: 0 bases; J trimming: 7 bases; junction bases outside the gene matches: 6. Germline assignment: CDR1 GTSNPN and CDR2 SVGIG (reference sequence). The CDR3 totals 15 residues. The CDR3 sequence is CAWSVGTSAVNEQFF. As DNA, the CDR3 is TGTGCCTGGAGTGTAGGGACTAGCGCCGTGAATGAGCAGTTCTTC. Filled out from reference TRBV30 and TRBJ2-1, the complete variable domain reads SQTIHQWPATLVQPVGSPLSLECTVEGTSNPNLYWYRQAAGRGLQLLFYSVGIGQISSEVPQNLSASRPQDRQFILSSKKLLLSDSGFYLCAWSVGTSAVNEQFFGPGTRLTVL.

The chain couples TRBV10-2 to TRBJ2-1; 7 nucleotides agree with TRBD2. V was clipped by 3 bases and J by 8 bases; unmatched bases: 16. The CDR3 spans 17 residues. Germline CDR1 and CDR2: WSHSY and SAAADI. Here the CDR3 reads CASSEDIGGLVVDEQFF. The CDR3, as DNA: TGCGCCAGCAGTGAAGATATTGGTGGACTAGTGGTCGATGAGCAGTTCTTC.

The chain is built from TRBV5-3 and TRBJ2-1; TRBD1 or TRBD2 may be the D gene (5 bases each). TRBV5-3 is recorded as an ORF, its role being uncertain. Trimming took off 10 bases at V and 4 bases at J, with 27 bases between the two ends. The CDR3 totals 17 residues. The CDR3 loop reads CARCPGGTPSPYNEQFF. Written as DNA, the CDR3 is TGTGCCCGTTGCCCTGGGGGTACCCCGTCCCCTTACAATGAGCAGTTCTTC.

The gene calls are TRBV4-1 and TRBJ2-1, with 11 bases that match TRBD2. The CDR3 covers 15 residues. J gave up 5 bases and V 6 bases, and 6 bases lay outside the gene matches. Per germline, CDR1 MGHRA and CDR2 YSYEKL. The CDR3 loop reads CASRAGLAAHNEQFF. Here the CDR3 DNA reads TGCGCCAGCAGGGCGGGACTAGCGGCCCACAATGAGCAGTTCTTC.

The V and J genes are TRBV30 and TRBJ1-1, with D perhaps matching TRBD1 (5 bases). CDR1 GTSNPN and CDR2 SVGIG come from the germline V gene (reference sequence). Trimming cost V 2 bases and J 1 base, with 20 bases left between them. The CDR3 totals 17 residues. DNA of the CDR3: TGTGCCTGGAGTCGACAGTCCTCCGGCTCCTGGAACACTGAAGCTTTCTTT. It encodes CAWSRQSSGSWNTEAFF.

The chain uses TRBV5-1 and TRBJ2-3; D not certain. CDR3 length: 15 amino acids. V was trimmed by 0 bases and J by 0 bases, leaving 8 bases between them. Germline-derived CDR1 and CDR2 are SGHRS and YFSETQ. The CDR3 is CASSLELVSTDTQYF. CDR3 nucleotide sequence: TGCGCCAGCAGCTTGGAACTGGTTAGCACAGATACGCAGTATTTT.

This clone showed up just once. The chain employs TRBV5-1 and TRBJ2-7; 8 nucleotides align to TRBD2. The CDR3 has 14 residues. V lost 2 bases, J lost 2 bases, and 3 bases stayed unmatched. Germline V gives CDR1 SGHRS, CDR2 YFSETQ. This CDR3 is CASSLSGRTYEQYF. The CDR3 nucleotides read TGCGCCAGCAGCTTAAGCGGGAGAACCTACGAGCAGTACTTC.

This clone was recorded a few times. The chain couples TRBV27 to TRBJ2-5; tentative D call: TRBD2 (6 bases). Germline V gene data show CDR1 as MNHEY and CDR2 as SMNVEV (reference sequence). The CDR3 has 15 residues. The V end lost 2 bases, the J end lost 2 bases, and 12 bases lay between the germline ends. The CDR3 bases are TGTGCCAGCAGTTTAAGTGGGGGGTTTCAAGAGACCCAGTACTTC. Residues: CASSLSGGFQETQYF.

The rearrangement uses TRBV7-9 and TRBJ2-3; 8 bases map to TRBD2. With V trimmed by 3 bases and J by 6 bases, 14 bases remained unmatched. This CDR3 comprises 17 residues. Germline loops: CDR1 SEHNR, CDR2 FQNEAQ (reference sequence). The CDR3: CASSFLSSGPFPDTQYF. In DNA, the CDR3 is TGTGCCAGCAGCTTTCTGTCTAGCGGGCCTTTCCCCGATACGCAGTATTTT.

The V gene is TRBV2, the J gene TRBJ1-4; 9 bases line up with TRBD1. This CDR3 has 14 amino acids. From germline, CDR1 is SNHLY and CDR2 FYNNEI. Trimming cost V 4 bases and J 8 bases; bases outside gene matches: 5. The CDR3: CASSGDRVYEKLFF. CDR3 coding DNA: TGTGCCAGCAGTGGGGACAGGGTGTACGAAAAACTGTTTTTT.

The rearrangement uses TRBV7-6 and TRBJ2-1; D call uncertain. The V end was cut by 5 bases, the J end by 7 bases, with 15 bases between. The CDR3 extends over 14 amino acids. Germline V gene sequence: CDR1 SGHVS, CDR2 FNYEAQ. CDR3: CASSPKTRMNEQFF. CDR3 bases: TGTGCCAGCAGCCCTAAAACCCGGATGAATGAGCAGTTCTTC.